This is a list of T cell receptor beta chains from one sample in a study of cytomegalovirus exposure and HLA in healthy donors. The data were produced by immunoSEQ multiplex PCR, yet TCRdb's version contains in-frame clones alone and is incomplete. This table holds more than 130,000 clones, over 60% found once. The source material was PBMCs. Receptors were obtained from a woman aged 45 to 65 in good health and CMV-seronegative. The CDR3 runs from the conserved cysteine through the conserved F or W. A D gene is named only where the DNA matches it firmly. Size is omitted from some rows. Given values are once, few, many or a class for expanded clones.

d_call	j_call	cdr3_length	clone_size	v_call	cdr3_aa	cdr3_nt
TRBD1	TRBJ1-2	16	NA	TRBV6-5	CASSFNNRGPYYGYTF	TGTGCCAGCAGTTTCAATAACAGGGGTCCCTACTATGGCTACACCTTC
TRBD1	TRBJ2-2	14	NA	TRBV7-2	CASSFVQGAGELFF	TGTGCCAGCAGCTTTGTCCAGGGGGCCGGGGAGCTGTTTTTT
TRBD2	TRBJ2-1	16	NA	TRBV5-4	CASSSGTWGGYNEQFF	TGTGCCAGCAGCTCTGGGACGTGGGGGGGCTACAATGAGCAGTTCTTC
TRBD1	TRBJ1-2	16	NA	TRBV14	CASSQNWGTANYGYTF	TGTGCCAGCAGCCAAAACTGGGGGACAGCTAACTATGGCTACACCTTC
NA	TRBJ2-5	13	few	TRBV5-1	CASRTGLQETQYF	TGCGCCAGCAGGACAGGACTTCAAGAGACCCAGTACTTC
NA	TRBJ2-3	17	NA	TRBV4-3	CASSQDFGTAGYATQYF	TGCGCCAGCAGCCAAGATTTCGGGACAGCGGGTTATGCGACGCAGTATTTT
TRBD1	TRBJ2-2	16	once	TRBV19	CASSTDLGQLTGELFF	TGTGCCAGTAGTACCGACCTGGGACAGCTCACCGGGGAGCTGTTTTTT
TRBD1	TRBJ1-1	14	NA	TRBV7-2	CASSLTGRTTEAFF	TGTGCCAGCAGCTTGACAGGGCGGACCACTGAAGCTTTCTTT
TRBD2	TRBJ2-5	16	NA	TRBV5-1	CASSLVGGDYQETQYF	TGCGCCAGCAGCTTGGTGGGAGGGGACTACCAAGAGACCCAGTACTTC
TRBD1	TRBJ2-1	13	NA	TRBV5-8	CASSFSRGIEQFF	TGTGCCAGCAGCTTTTCCAGGGGGATTGAGCAGTTCTTC
NA	TRBJ2-2	15	NA	TRBV12-5	CASSPPGVGTGELFF	TGTGCTAGTAGCCCCCCAGGGGTGGGCACCGGGGAGCTGTTTTTT
NA	TRBJ1-2	14	NA	TRBV6-6	CASRTGPFYYGYTF	TGTGCCAGCAGAACCGGTCCCTTCTACTATGGCTACACCTTC
NA	TRBJ1-2	15	once	TRBV13	CASSIGRDSDYGYTF	TGTGCCAGCAGCATTGGCAGGGATTCGGACTATGGCTACACCTTC
NA	TRBJ1-2	18	few	TRBV21-1	CASSKSLTIFGYNYGYTF	TGTGCCAGCAGCAAGAGCCTAACCATTTTCGGGTATAACTATGGCTACACCTTC
NA	TRBJ1-1	15	NA	TRBV11-2	CASSLASRPSAEAFF	TGTGCCAGCAGCTTAGCCTCACGGCCGAGCGCTGAAGCTTTCTTT
NA	TRBJ2-3	16	NA	TRBV5-1	CASSLEAAGSTDTQYF	TGCGCCAGCAGCTTGGAGGCCGCGGGTAGCACAGATACGCAGTATTTT
NA	TRBJ2-3	14	NA	TRBV9	CASSVERVRDTQYF	TGTGCCAGCAGCGTAGAACGTGTACGGGATACGCAGTATTTT
TRBD2	TRBJ2-1	14	NA	TRBV10-3	CASNGGSSYNEQFF	TGTGCCTCCAACGGCGGGAGCTCCTACAATGAGCAGTTCTTC
NA	TRBJ1-5	13	NA	TRBV19	CATAQTGNQPQHF	TGTGCCACCGCCCAAACAGGAAATCAGCCCCAGCATTTT
NA	TRBJ1-1	13	NA	TRBV7-9	CASSNRANTEAFF	TGTGCCAGCAGTAACAGGGCGAACACTGAAGCTTTCTTT
NA	TRBJ1-5	16	NA	TRBV5-6	CASSLAQGLYNQPQHF	TGTGCCAGCAGCTTGGCCCAGGGGCTCTATAATCAGCCCCAGCATTTT
NA	TRBJ1-2	16	NA	TRBV27	CASSPTGTTSVYGYTF	TGTGCCAGCAGCCCCACCGGGACAACGTCCGTCTATGGCTACACCTTC
NA	TRBJ2-7	15	NA	TRBV6-5	CASSYSPPGSYEQYF	TGTGCCAGCAGTTACTCGCCCCCGGGGTCCTACGAGCAGTACTTC
NA	TRBJ2-2	14	once	TRBV19	CASNTPGLTGELFF	TGTGCCAGTAACACCCCGGGATTGACCGGGGAGCTGTTTTTT